These 21 T cell receptor beta chains share one sample of origin, sequenced in a study of shared clonotypes between healthy human individuals. In the naive CD8 group, cells lacked CD45RO and were positively selected for CCR7, so terminally differentiated effector memory CD45RA+ cells were left out. The assay was immunoSEQ multiplex PCR, and TCRdb's table has in-frame clones only and misses some. The sample holds about 2.1 million clones, around 93% seen once. Sequenced input: naive CD8+ T cells from PBMCs. The receptors here all came from a man between 18 and 29 years old in good health. Some clones in this sample may be carry-over from other donors' samples.

J is TRBJ2-7 and V is TRBV5-1; no definite D call. This CDR3 has 14 residues. V gave up 4 bases and J gave up 2 bases, with 13 bases separating them. Germline V CDR1 and CDR2: SGHRS, YFSETQ. The CDR3 sequence is CASSPVRSTYEQYF. DNA for the CDR3: TGCGCCAGCAGCCCGGTTCGGTCAACCTACGAGCAGTACTTC.

The genes are TRBV19 and TRBJ1-2; D ambiguous. The CDR3 length is 11 residues. The V gene's germline CDR1 is LNHDA and CDR2 SQIVND (reference sequence). V lost 3 bases, J lost 10 bases, and 9 bases lay in between. CDR3 in amino acids: CASSIVGLYTF. The CDR3 DNA reads TGTGCCAGTAGTATCGTCGGCCTCTACACCTTC.

J is TRBJ1-5 and V is TRBV27, with 9 nucleotides matching TRBD1. The germline gives CDR1 MNHEY, CDR2 SMNVEV (reference sequence). The CDR3 is 15 residues long. V lost 4 bases, J lost 2 bases, and 3 bases stayed unmatched. CDR3 amino acids: CASSWTGARNQPQHF. The CDR3 DNA reads TGTGCCAGCAGTTGGACAGGGGCGCGCAATCAGCCCCAGCATTTT.

The gene calls are TRBV27 and TRBJ1-5, with D possibly matching TRBD1 (5 bases). Trimming left V 3 bases short and J 7 bases short, with 13 bases between. In germline, CDR1 is MNHEY, CDR2 SMNVEV (reference sequence). The CDR3 runs 14 residues. Here the CDR3 reads CASSLRGLRQPQHF. DNA of the CDR3: TGTGCCAGCAGTTTGCGGGGGTTGAGGCAGCCCCAGCATTTT.

The chain has TRBV6-5 and TRBJ1-5; tentative D call: TRBD1 (5 bases). V lost 6 bases and J lost 3, with 15 bases in between. The CDR3 length is 15 residues. Germline V gene lookup returns CDR1 MNHEY and CDR2 SVGAGI. The CDR3, as DNA: TGTGCCAGCAGCTCGGACATCGGGCCCAATCAGCCCCAGCATTTT. Residues: CASSSDIGPNQPQHF.

V gene TRBV27 combines with J gene TRBJ1-1, with a possible D match to TRBD1 (6 bases). The CDR3 is made up of 11 amino acids. Germline V gene sequence: CDR1 MNHEY, CDR2 SMNVEV (reference sequence). V lost 6 bases, J lost 10 bases, and 12 bases lay in between. The CDR3 loop is CASSAGQIAFF. The CDR3 DNA follows: TGTGCCAGCAGCGCTGGACAGATAGCTTTCTTT.

The V call is TRBV4-1, the J call TRBJ1-2; tentative D call: TRBD1 (5 bases). The CDR3 is 16 residues long. V was clipped by 0 bases and J by 8 bases, with 19 bases between them. In germline, CDR1 is MGHRA, CDR2 YSYEKL. CDR3 coding DNA: TGCGCCAGCAGCCAAGATTTAAGTGGGTGGGGGGACGGCTACACCTTC. Protein sequence: CASSQDLSGWGDGYTF.

The chain is built from TRBV7-9 and TRBJ2-2; D remains unclear. Trimming pared 6 bases from V and 5 bases from J, leaving 13 bases between. The CDR3 has 14 amino acids. Germline V gives CDR1 SEHNR, CDR2 FQNEAQ (reference sequence). DNA for the CDR3: TGTGCCAGCAGTAACGCTCCGAGAACCGGGGAGCTGTTTTTT. It codes for CASSNAPRTGELFF.

The V gene is TRBV4-2, the J gene TRBJ1-1, with TRBD1 identical over 7 bases. J gave up 1 base and V 4 bases, and 9 bases lay outside the gene matches. The CDR3 runs to 16 residues. Germline V gene lookup returns CDR1 LGHNA and CDR2 YNFKEQ. CDR3 DNA sequence: TGTGCCAGCAGCCCTAGGAGGGGGCGGGCGAACACTGAAGCTTTCTTT. It yields the protein CASSPRRGRANTEAFF.

The chain joins TRBV27 to TRBJ2-3; D might be TRBD1 or TRBD2, each matching 5 bases. Looked up from germline, CDR1 is MNHEY and CDR2 is SMNVEV (reference sequence). Between the trimmed V and J ends, which lost 6 bases and 3 bases, there was a span of 16 bases. This CDR3 region has 15 residues. The CDR3 spells CASRDLETDTDTQYF. The CDR3 coding sequence is TGTGCCAGCAGGGACTTAGAGACAGATACAGATACGCAGTATTTT.

V is TRBV29-1 and J is TRBJ2-1; tentatively, D is TRBD1 or TRBD2 (6 bases each). Looked up from germline, CDR1 is SQVTM and CDR2 is ANQGSEA. Trimming left V 7 bases short and J 8 bases short, with 21 bases between. The CDR3 loop spans 14 amino acids. The CDR3 DNA follows: TGCAGCGCTCCACCGGGGGCCGAGTTATATGAGCAGTTCTTC. Protein sequence: CSAPPGAELYEQFF.

V is TRBV27 and J is TRBJ2-3, with 7 nucleotides matching TRBD2. Germline lookup yields CDR1 MNHEY and CDR2 SMNVEV (reference sequence). The CDR3 has 16 amino acids. The V segment lost 4 bases and the J segment 14 bases; nucleotides outside the gene matches: 21. CDR3 DNA sequence: TGTGCCAGCAGTTCGAGCTGGAACGGACTAGTTAGAATACGGTATTTT. Translation: CASSSSWNGLVRIRYF.

The chain recombines TRBV5-1 with TRBJ2-1; tentatively, D is TRBD2 (6 bases). Germline V gene lookup returns CDR1 SGHRS and CDR2 YFSETQ. The CDR3 length is 14 residues. Deletions cut 2 bases from V and 5 bases from J, with 11 bases between. The CDR3 bases are TGCGCCAGCAGCTTAGAGCGGACTAACAATGAGCAGTTCTTC. It yields the protein CASSLERTNNEQFF.

This clone showed up just once. V gene TRBV5-8 combines with J gene TRBJ1-1; D remains ambiguous. Trimming removed 0 bases at V and 3 bases at J, with 3 bases between. CDR3 length: 12 residues. Germline loops: CDR1 SGHTS, CDR2 YDEGEE. CDR3 residues: CASSLVHTEAFF. The CDR3 DNA reads TGTGCCAGCAGCTTGGTTCACACTGAAGCTTTCTTT. Using reference TRBV5-8 and TRBJ1-1 for the parts outside the CDR3, the full variable domain is EAGVTQSPTHLIKTRGQQATLRCSPISGHTSVYWYQQALGLGLQFLLWYDEGEERNRGNFPPRFSGRQFPNYSSELNVNALELEDSALYLCASSLVHTEAFFGQGTRLTVV.

The V call is TRBV7-9, the J call TRBJ2-1, with 10 bases lining up with TRBD2. Germline CDR1 SEHNR, CDR2 FQNEAQ (reference sequence). The CDR3 spans 15 residues. The V segment lost 3 bases and the J segment 6 bases; nucleotides outside the gene matches: 5. The DNA of the CDR3 is TGTGCCAGCAGCTTCAGCGGGAGGGCCACCAATGAGCAGTTCTTC. Translated: CASSFSGRATNEQFF.

This rearrangement joins TRBV5-6 to TRBJ2-3; the D is unclear. The V and J ends lost 5 bases and 4 bases respectively, with 17 bases between them. CDR3 size: 15 residues. The germline V gene has CDR1 SGHDT and CDR2 YYEEEE. The CDR3 is CASSPAWGGADTQYF. Written as DNA, the CDR3 is TGTGCCAGCAGTCCTGCGTGGGGTGGCGCAGATACGCAGTATTTT.

As regards this clone: Other DNA sequences in the sample encode the same CDR3. This chain links TRBV7-2 with TRBJ2-3; the D gene is possibly TRBD2 (6 bases). In germline, CDR1 is SGHTA, CDR2 FQGNSA. The ends were cut back, 3 bases at V and 0 bases at J, with 7 bases in the middle. The CDR3 extends over 14 amino acids. The CDR3 nucleotides read TGTGCCAGCAGCTTGGGACTCAGCACAGATACGCAGTATTTT. It translates to CASSLGLSTDTQYF.

J is TRBJ2-1 and V is TRBV5-8; D tentatively reads TRBD1 or TRBD2 (6 bases each). Germline V CDR1 and CDR2: SGHTS, YDEGEE. The germline V and J ends were trimmed by 5 bases and 2 bases, with 14 bases remaining between them. CDR3 length: 15 residues. The CDR3 sequence is CASSSGGTPYNEQFF. The CDR3 nucleotides read TGTGCCAGCAGTTCCGGCGGGACACCCTACAATGAGCAGTTCTTC.

V usage is TRBV28 and J usage is TRBJ1-2; TRBD1 matches 9 bases. This CDR3 comprises 15 residues. The V segment lost 3 bases and the J segment 4 bases; nucleotides outside the gene matches: 6. Looked up from germline, CDR1 is MDHEN and CDR2 is SYDVKM. CDR3 residues: CASSFKGTGPYGYTF. The CDR3 DNA sequence: TGTGCCAGCAGTTTTAAGGGGACAGGGCCCTATGGCTACACCTTC.

For the CDR3, the DNA is TGTGCCAGCTTGCCTGGCGGGAGGGCAGAAAATGAGCAGTTCTTC. Translation gives CASLPGGRAENEQFF. This chain links TRBV2 with TRBJ2-1; 9 nucleotides align to TRBD2. With V trimmed by 8 bases and J by 7 bases, 12 bases remained unmatched. The CDR3 spans 15 residues. The V gene's germline CDR1 is SNHLY and CDR2 FYNNEI.

The genes are TRBV15 and TRBJ2-7, with D unclear. CDR3 size: 13 residues. CDR1 is LNHNV and CDR2 is YYDKDF in the germline V gene (reference sequence). V was trimmed by 1 base and J by 5 bases, leaving 9 bases between them. The CDR3, as DNA: TGTGCCACCAGCAGAGGTCAACGGGACGAGCAGTACTTC. The encoded protein is CATSRGQRDEQYF.